The entry that follows covers one T cell receptor (beta chain) sequence. Its cognate antigen is unknown. This entry is derived from a study of OX40 agonist ivuxolimab in advanced cancers. Looking at the study overall: At doses from 0.01 to 10 mg/kg, patients were given intravenous ivuxolimab every 2 weeks. One patient with hepatocellular carcinoma and two with cutaneous melanoma, three in all, had partial responses.

Profiling relied on immunoSEQ multiplex PCR, and the TCRdb table lists in-frame clones only, not all of them. The sample lists under 85,000 clones, around 86% occurring once. The V gene's germline CDR1 is SGHTA and CDR2 FQGNSA. The CDR3 loop spans 16 amino acids. V lost 3 bases and J lost 2, with 14 bases in between. Study-level points and caveats: Mean expanded clone counts were higher in CD8+ than CD4+ T cells. In the 0.1 to 3.0 mg/kg range, CD4+ and CD8+ blood T cells had expanded clonally by week 6.

The sequencing used CD4+ or CD8+ T cells sorted from blood, collected in a trial of the OX40 agonist ivuxolimab. The V call is TRBV7-2, the J call TRBJ1-5, with D possibly TRBD1 on 5 matching bases. This clonotype was sampled from an adult with an advanced solid tumor such as melanoma, head and neck, liver or kidney cancer. As DNA, the CDR3 is TGTGCCAGCAGCTTCGCGAGGGGTGGAGGCAATCAGCCCCAGCATTTT. It yields the protein CASSFARGGGNQPQHF.